This T cell receptor (beta chain) was captured in a study of control samples from healthy donors and cancer patients. Clones were read by immunoSEQ multiplex PCR, and TCRdb kept only the in-frame ones, dropping some. Here the sample spans around 170,000 clones, 88% being singletons. Sequences were obtained from blood. The clonotype originates from a woman aged 25 to 39 in good health.

The CDR3 sequence: CASNPGLAPRTSYEQYF. The CDR3 DNA reads as TGCGCCAGCAACCCGGGACTAGCGCCCAGAACTTCCTACGAGCAGTACTTC. J is TRBJ2-7 and V is TRBV5-1, with 10 bases matching TRBD2. This CDR3 is 17 amino acids long. Looked up from germline, CDR1 is SGHRS and CDR2 is YFSETQ. Trimming took 6 bases from V and 1 from J; bases not matched to a gene: 13.